The clone carrying this T cell receptor beta chain was seen a few times. Its specificity is not known. Other DNA sequences in this sample translate to the same CDR3. From germline, CDR1 is SGHDT and CDR2 YYEEEE. Trimming shortened V by 4 bases and J by 2 bases, and 11 bases separated the two germline ends. The CDR3 has 14 residues. This entry belongs to a study of shared clonotypes between healthy human individuals. Study-wide results and caveats: What rarefaction showed was incomplete sorted-subset sequencing despite large depth. The study found lower generation probabilities in non-shared clonotypes than in those shared by all four donors.

The method was immunoSEQ multiplex PCR; TCRdb's version includes in-frame clones alone and lacks a portion of them. The sample has 330,000 or so clones; about 74% are singletons. The TCR was taken from a man younger than 40 in good health. The sample comprised memory CD4+ T cells sorted from blood. Subset described: CD45RA-negative fraction. This chain links TRBV5-6 with TRBJ2-3, with unresolved D. CDR3 protein: CASSPTLPTDTQYF. CDR3 coding DNA: TGTGCCAGCAGCCCCACCCTTCCCACAGATACGCAGTATTTT.